This T cell receptor beta chain emerged from a study of shared clonotypes between healthy human individuals. Across the study: The composition of the donors was a couple of women and a few men aged 18 to 49.

Trimming cost V 7 bases and J 10 bases, with 23 bases left between them. The CDR3 is made up of 16 amino acids. CDR1 is SNHLY, CDR2 FYNNEI, per germline. About this clone itself: The antigen is not known.

General study findings and limits: Among non-shared clonotypes, generation probabilities were lower than among those shared by all four donors.

Only in-frame clones appear in the TCRdb table, and some are missing; sequencing was by immunoSEQ multiplex PCR. The sample lists around 1.9 million clones, around 93% occurring once. CD45RO-negative cells were positively selected for CCR7, leaving out terminally differentiated effector memory CD45RA+ cells. Sequences were obtained from naive CD8+ T cells from PBMCs. The TCR comes from a man between 18 and 35 years old in good health. Some clones in this sample may be carry-over from other donors' samples. The rearrangement uses TRBV2 and TRBJ1-6; perhaps TRBD1 as D (6 bases). The CDR3 sequence: CASIPSGGERGSPLHF. The CDR3 DNA is TGTGCCAGCATTCCCTCCGGGGGCGAACGCGGCTCACCCCTCCACTTT.